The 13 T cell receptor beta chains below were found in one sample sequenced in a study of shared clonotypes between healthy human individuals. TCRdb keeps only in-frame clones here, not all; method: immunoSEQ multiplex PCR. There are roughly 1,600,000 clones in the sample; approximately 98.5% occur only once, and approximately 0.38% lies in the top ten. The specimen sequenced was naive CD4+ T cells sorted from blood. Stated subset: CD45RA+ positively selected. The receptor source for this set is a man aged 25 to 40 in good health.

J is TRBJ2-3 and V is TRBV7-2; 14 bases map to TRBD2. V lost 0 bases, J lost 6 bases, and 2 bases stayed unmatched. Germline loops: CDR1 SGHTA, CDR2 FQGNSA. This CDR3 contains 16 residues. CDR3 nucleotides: TGTGCCAGCAGCTTAGCTAGACTAGCGGGAGGGGATACGCAGTATTTT. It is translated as CASSLARLAGGDTQYF.

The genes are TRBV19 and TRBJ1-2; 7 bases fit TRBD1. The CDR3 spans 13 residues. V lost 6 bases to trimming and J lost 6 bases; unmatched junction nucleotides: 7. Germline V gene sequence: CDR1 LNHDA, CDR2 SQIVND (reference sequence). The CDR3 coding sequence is TGTGCCAGTAGGGACAGGTTAAGCGATGGCTACACCTTC. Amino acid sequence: CASRDRLSDGYTF. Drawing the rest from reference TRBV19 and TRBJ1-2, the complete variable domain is DGGITQSPKYLFRKEGQNVTLSCEQNLNHDAMYWYRQDPGQGLRLIYYSQIVNDFQKGDIAEGYSVSREKKESFPLTVTSAQKNPTAFYLCASRDRLSDGYTFGSGTRLTVV.

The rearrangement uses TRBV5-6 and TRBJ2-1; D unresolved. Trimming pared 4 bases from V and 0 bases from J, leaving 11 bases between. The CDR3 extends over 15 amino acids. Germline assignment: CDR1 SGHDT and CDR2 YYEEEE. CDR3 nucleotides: TGTGCCAGCAGCCTACGGCCGAACTCCTACAATGAGCAGTTCTTC. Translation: CASSLRPNSYNEQFF. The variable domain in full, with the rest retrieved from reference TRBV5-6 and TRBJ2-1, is DAGVTQSPTHLIKTRGQQVTLRCSPKSGHDTVSWYQQALGQGPQFIFQYYEEEERQRGNFPDRFSGHQFPNYSSELNVNALLLGDSALYLCASSLRPNSYNEQFFGPGTRLTVL.

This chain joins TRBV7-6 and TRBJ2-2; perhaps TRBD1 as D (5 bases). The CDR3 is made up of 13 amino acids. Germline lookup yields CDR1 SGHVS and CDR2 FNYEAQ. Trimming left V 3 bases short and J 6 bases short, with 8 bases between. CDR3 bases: TGTGCCAGCAGCTTGAGACAGTCCGGGGAGCTGTTTTTT. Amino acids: CASSLRQSGELFF.

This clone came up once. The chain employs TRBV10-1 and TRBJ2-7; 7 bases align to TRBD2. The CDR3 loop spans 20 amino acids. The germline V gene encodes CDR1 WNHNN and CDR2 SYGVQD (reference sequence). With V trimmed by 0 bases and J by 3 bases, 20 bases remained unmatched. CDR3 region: CASSESTRAPGTKPFYEQYF. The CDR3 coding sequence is TGCGCCAGCAGTGAGTCCACCCGGGCCCCCGGGACTAAGCCTTTCTACGAGCAGTACTTC.

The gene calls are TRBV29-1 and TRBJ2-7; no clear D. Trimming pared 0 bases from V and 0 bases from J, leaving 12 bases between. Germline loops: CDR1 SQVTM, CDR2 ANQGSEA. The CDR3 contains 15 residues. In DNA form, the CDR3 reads TGCAGCGTTGAAGATCGCGGCCGGAGCTCCTACGAGCAGTACTTC. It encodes CSVEDRGRSSYEQYF.

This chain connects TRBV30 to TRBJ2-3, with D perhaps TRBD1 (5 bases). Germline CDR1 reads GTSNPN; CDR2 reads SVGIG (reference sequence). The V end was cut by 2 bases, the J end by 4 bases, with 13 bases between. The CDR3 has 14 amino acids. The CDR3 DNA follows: TGTGCCTGGAGTCAGGGTCCTGGCCCAGATACGCAGTATTTT. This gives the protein CAWSQGPGPDTQYF.

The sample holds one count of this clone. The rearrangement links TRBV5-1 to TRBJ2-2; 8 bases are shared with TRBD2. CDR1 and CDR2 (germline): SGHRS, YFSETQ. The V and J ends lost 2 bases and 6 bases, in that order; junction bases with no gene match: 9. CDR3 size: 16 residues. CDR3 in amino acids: CASSLVPSGSPGELFF. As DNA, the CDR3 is TGCGCCAGCAGCTTAGTTCCTAGCGGGTCTCCCGGGGAGCTGTTTTTT.

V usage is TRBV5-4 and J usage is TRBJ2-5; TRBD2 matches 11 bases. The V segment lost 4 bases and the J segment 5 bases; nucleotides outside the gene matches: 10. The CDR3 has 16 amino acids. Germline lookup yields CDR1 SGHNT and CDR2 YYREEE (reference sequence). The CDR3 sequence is CASSRKLAGVGETQYF. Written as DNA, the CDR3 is TGTGCCAGCAGCAGGAAACTAGCGGGAGTGGGGGAGACCCAGTACTTC. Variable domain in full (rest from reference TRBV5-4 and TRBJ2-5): ETGVTQSPTHLIKTRGQQVTLRCSSQSGHNTVSWYQQALGQGPQFIFQYYREEENGRGNFPPRFSGLQFPNYSSELNVNALELDDSALYLCASSRKLAGVGETQYFGPGTRLLVL.

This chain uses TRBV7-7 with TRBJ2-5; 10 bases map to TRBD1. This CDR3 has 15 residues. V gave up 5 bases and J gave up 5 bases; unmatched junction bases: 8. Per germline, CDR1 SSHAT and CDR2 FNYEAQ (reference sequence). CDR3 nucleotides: TGTGCCAGCAGCCGCCGACAGGGGGCAAGGGAGACCCAGTACTTC. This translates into CASSRRQGARETQYF.

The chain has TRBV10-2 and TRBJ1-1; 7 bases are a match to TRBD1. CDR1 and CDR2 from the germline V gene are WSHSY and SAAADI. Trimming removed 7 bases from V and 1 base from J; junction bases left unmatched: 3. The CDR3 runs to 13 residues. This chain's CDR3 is CASNRDRNTEAFF. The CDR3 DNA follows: TGCGCCAGCAATAGGGACAGGAACACTGAAGCTTTCTTT.

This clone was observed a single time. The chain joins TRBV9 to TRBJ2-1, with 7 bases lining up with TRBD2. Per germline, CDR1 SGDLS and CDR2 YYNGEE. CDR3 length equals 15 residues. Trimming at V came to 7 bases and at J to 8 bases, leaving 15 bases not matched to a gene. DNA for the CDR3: TGTGCCAGCGACCTGGGAGGGAGGGCCTCGGATGAGCAGTTCTTC. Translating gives CASDLGGRASDEQFF. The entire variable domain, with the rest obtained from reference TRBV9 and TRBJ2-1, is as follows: DSGVTQTPKHLITATGQRVTLRCSPRSGDLSVYWYQQSLDQGLQFLIQYYNGEERAKGNILERFSAQQFPDLHSELNLSSLELGDSALYFCASDLGGRASDEQFFGPGTRLTVL.

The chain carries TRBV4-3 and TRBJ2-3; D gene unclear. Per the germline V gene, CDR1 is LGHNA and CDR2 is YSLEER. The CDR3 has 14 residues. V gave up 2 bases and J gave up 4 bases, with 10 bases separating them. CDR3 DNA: TGCGCCAGCAGCCAAATCATCTCGGCAGATACGCAGTATTTT. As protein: CASSQIISADTQYF.